Below are 25 T cell receptor beta chains sequenced from a single sample in a study of identifying expanded T cells in peripheral blood. Clones were read by immunoSEQ multiplex PCR, and TCRdb kept only the in-frame ones, dropping some. The sample lists about 90,000 clones, 75% to 90% occurring once. Sequencing input: blood. These receptors were taken from a person aged 18 to 70 in good health.

The chain has TRBV5-4 and TRBJ2-3; D is possibly TRBD2 (5 bases). The V gene lost 4 bases and the J gene lost 5 bases, with 20 bases spanning the gap. The CDR3 consists of 16 residues. CDR1 SGHNT and CDR2 YYREEE come from the germline V gene (reference sequence). Here the CDR3 DNA reads TGTGCCAGCAGCGAACGGACTCTTGGGCGAATAGATACGCAGTATTTT. It encodes CASSERTLGRIDTQYF.

The chain has TRBV7-9 and TRBJ1-1, with a possible D match to TRBD1 (6 bases). The CDR3 sequence is 13 residues long. V was cut by 8 bases and J by 5 bases, with 15 bases left in between. In germline, CDR1 is SEHNR, CDR2 FQNEAQ (reference sequence). CDR3 in amino acids: CASGSQGWTEAFF. The DNA for the CDR3 is TGTGCCAGCGGTTCTCAGGGGTGGACTGAAGCTTTCTTT.

The chain uses TRBV4-3 and TRBJ2-3, with 7 bases aligning to TRBD1. J gave up 4 bases and V 4 bases, and 8 bases lay outside the gene matches. The CDR3 is 15 amino acids. Per the germline V gene, CDR1 is LGHNA and CDR2 is YSLEER. The CDR3 reads CASSPYRGTADTQYF. CDR3 bases: TGCGCCAGCAGCCCATACAGGGGAACGGCAGATACGCAGTATTTT.

V gene TRBV7-6 combines with J gene TRBJ1-1; TRBD1 matches at 8 bases. CDR1 and CDR2 from the germline V gene are SGHVS and FNYEAQ. Trimming removed 1 base from V and 5 bases from J; junction bases left unmatched: 3. The CDR3 totals 14 residues. The CDR3 DNA reads as TGTGCCAGCAGCTTAGGGACAGGGTTAACTGAAGCTTTCTTT. Amino acid sequence: CASSLGTGLTEAFF. Full variable domain (outside the CDR3, taken from reference TRBV7-6 and TRBJ1-1): GAGVSQSPRYKVTKRGQDVALRCDPISGHVSLYWYRQALGQGPEFLTYFNYEAQQDKSGLPNDRFSAERPEGSISTLTIQRTEQRDSAMYRCASSLGTGLTEAFFGQGTRLTVV.

There are a few counts of this clone. The chain recombines TRBV2 with TRBJ2-7, with D possibly TRBD1 on 5 matching bases. CDR1 is SNHLY, CDR2 FYNNEI, per germline. V lost 0 bases to trimming and J lost 0 bases, with 9 bases between them. The CDR3 is made up of 15 amino acids. The CDR3 sequence: CASSEAGVGSYEQYF. The CDR3 coding sequence is TGTGCCAGCAGTGAAGCAGGGGTTGGCTCCTACGAGCAGTACTTC.

This chain joins TRBV9 and TRBJ2-7; the D gene is possibly TRBD1 (5 bases). The CDR3 runs 13 residues. V was trimmed by 7 bases and J by 3 bases, leaving 14 bases between them. In germline, CDR1 is SGDLS, CDR2 YYNGEE. The CDR3 loop is CASRPPDSYEQYF. The CDR3, as DNA: TGTGCCAGCCGCCCCCCCGACAGCTACGAGCAGTACTTC.

V and J are TRBV9 and TRBJ2-1; D gene unclear. The CDR3 contains 17 residues. V shed 0 bases and J shed 0 bases, with 13 bases lying between them. Germline CDR1 reads SGDLS; CDR2 reads YYNGEE. The CDR3 spells CASSVVPLSASYNEQFF. CDR3 in DNA: TGTGCCAGCAGCGTAGTCCCACTATCCGCCTCCTACAATGAGCAGTTCTTC. Using reference TRBV9 and TRBJ2-1 for the parts outside the CDR3, the full variable domain is DSGVTQTPKHLITATGQRVTLRCSPRSGDLSVYWYQQSLDQGLQFLIQYYNGEERAKGNILERFSAQQFPDLHSELNLSSLELGDSALYFCASSVVPLSASYNEQFFGPGTRLTVL.

The chain recombines TRBV2 with TRBJ1-2; D gene uncertain. Germline CDR1 and CDR2: SNHLY and FYNNEI. The ends were cut back, 7 bases at V and 8 bases at J, with 17 bases in the middle. The CDR3 spans 13 residues. The CDR3 DNA reads as TGTGCCAGCACCTCCGGGTATGAAGAAGGCTACACCTTC. Translated, it gives CASTSGYEEGYTF.

This rearrangement joins TRBV6-5 to TRBJ1-5, with TRBD1 matching 7 bases. From germline, CDR1 is MNHEY and CDR2 SVGAGI. The V and J ends lost 5 bases and 4 bases, in that order; junction bases with no gene match: 5. The CDR3 length is 14 residues. The CDR3 protein is CASSHRGGNQPQHF. In DNA, the CDR3 is TGTGCCAGCAGTCACAGGGGAGGGAATCAGCCCCAGCATTTT.

DNA for the CDR3: TGCGCCAGCAGCTGGACCGGGCCGCGCTACGAGCAGTACTTC. Amino acid sequence: CASSWTGPRYEQYF. This chain connects TRBV5-1 to TRBJ2-7; D gene uncertain. Germline V gene lookup returns CDR1 SGHRS and CDR2 YFSETQ. This CDR3 comprises 14 residues. V was cut by 3 bases and J by 3 bases, with 13 bases left in between.

This sequence joins TRBV29-1 and TRBJ1-2, with a weak D call TRBD1 (6 bases). The germline V gene has CDR1 SQVTM and CDR2 ANQGSEA. V was trimmed by 1 base and J by 3 bases, leaving 12 bases between them. CDR3 length: 14 amino acids. The CDR3 region has the DNA TGCAGCGTTGAAGCCTCGGACAGAGACTATGGCTACACCTTC. Its protein is CSVEASDRDYGYTF.

The chain recombines TRBV7-2 with TRBJ2-7, with no clear D. Trimming removed 8 bases at V and 2 bases at J, with 10 bases between. Germline CDR1 is SGHTA and CDR2 is FQGNSA. This CDR3 is 12 amino acids long. The CDR3: CASGNRAYEQYF. CDR3 DNA sequence: TGTGCCAGCGGCAACCGGGCCTACGAGCAGTACTTC. Combining the CDR3 with reference TRBV7-2 and TRBJ2-7 gives the whole variable domain GAGVSQSPSNKVTEKGKDVELRCDPISGHTALYWYRQSLGQGLEFLIYFQGNSAPDKSGLPSDRFSAERTGGSVSTLTIQRTQQEDSAVYLCASGNRAYEQYFGPGTRLTVT.

The chain uses TRBV10-3 and TRBJ1-2, with no clear D. The CDR3 extends over 11 amino acids. V was clipped by 2 bases and J by 8 bases, with 6 bases between them. Germline-derived CDR1 and CDR2 are ENHRY and SYGVKD. CDR3: CAISEGQGYTF. CDR3 DNA: TGTGCCATCAGTGAGGGGCAGGGCTACACCTTC.

V is TRBV9 and J is TRBJ1-2; a possible D gene is TRBD1 (5 bases). CDR3 length: 15 amino acids. V lost 4 bases to trimming and J lost 3 bases, with 16 bases between them. Germline V gives CDR1 SGDLS, CDR2 YYNGEE. CDR3: CASSPTGGFDYGYTF. The CDR3 region has the DNA TGTGCCAGCAGCCCTACCGGGGGGTTTGACTATGGCTACACCTTC. Combining the CDR3 with reference TRBV9 and TRBJ1-2 gives the whole variable domain DSGVTQTPKHLITATGQRVTLRCSPRSGDLSVYWYQQSLDQGLQFLIQYYNGEERAKGNILERFSAQQFPDLHSELNLSSLELGDSALYFCASSPTGGFDYGYTFGSGTRLTVV.

In DNA form, the CDR3 reads TGTGCCAGCAGTTACAGTGGTCTAGTGAACACTGAAGCTTTCTTT. Protein product: CASSYSGLVNTEAFF. The rearrangement links TRBV6-5 to TRBJ1-1, with D unresolved. Trimming took 2 bases from V and 0 from J, leaving 10 bases between them. The CDR3 runs 15 residues. Germline-derived CDR1 and CDR2 are MNHEY and SVGAGI.

V and J are TRBV6-5 and TRBJ1-3; no clear D. Trimming stripped 4 bases from V and 4 bases from J, with 14 bases between. The germline V gene has CDR1 MNHEY and CDR2 SVGAGI. CDR3 length: 15 residues. The CDR3: CASSFDSSWGNTIYF. The CDR3 nucleotides read TGTGCCAGCAGTTTCGACTCGAGTTGGGGAAACACCATATATTTT.

The gene calls are TRBV7-2 and TRBJ2-5, with a weak D call TRBD2 (5 bases). The CDR3 loop spans 13 amino acids. With 5 bases removed from V and 4 bases from J, the gap between germline ends came to 11 bases. CDR1 and CDR2 from the germline V gene are SGHTA and FQGNSA. CDR3 region: CASSRAAGETQYF. The DNA of the CDR3 is TGTGCCAGCAGCCGTGCGGCGGGAGAGACCCAGTACTTC. Full variable domain (rest looked up from reference TRBV7-2 and TRBJ2-5): GAGVSQSPSNKVTEKGKDVELRCDPISGHTALYWYRQSLGQGLEFLIYFQGNSAPDKSGLPSDRFSAERTGGSVSTLTIQRTQQEDSAVYLCASSRAAGETQYFGPGTRLLVL.

V and J are TRBV29-1 and TRBJ1-1; maybe TRBD1 (5 bases). The CDR3 is 12 amino acids. Trimming shortened V by 3 bases and J by 6 bases, and 11 bases separated the two germline ends. Per the germline V gene, CDR1 is SQVTM and CDR2 is ANQGSEA. The DNA of the CDR3 is TGCAGCGTTGAGGGTATGGGGCCTGAAGCTTTCTTT. It codes for CSVEGMGPEAFF.

The chain recombines TRBV5-4 with TRBJ1-2, with 10 bases matching TRBD1. Trimming cost V 5 bases and J 6 bases; bases outside gene matches: 7. This CDR3 is built from 14 residues. CDR1 is SGHNT, CDR2 YYREEE, per germline (reference sequence). The CDR3: CASRPGTGEHGYTF. CDR3 bases: TGTGCCAGCAGACCTGGGACAGGGGAACATGGCTACACCTTC. The full variable domain, with the rest looked up from reference TRBV5-4 and TRBJ1-2, is ETGVTQSPTHLIKTRGQQVTLRCSSQSGHNTVSWYQQALGQGPQFIFQYYREEENGRGNFPPRFSGLQFPNYSSELNVNALELDDSALYLCASRPGTGEHGYTFGSGTRLTVV.

This clone was seen a handful of times. The V and J genes are TRBV27 and TRBJ1-5; D is undetermined. Germline lookup yields CDR1 MNHEY and CDR2 SMNVEV (reference sequence). V lost 2 bases to trimming and J lost 11 bases, with 4 bases between them. This CDR3 is 10 amino acids long. The CDR3: CASSLTAQHF. In DNA form, the CDR3 reads TGTGCCAGCAGTTTAACAGCCCAGCATTTT.

In its sample, this clone was seen a few times. V gene TRBV9 combines with J gene TRBJ2-2, with D maybe TRBD2 (6 bases). The CDR3 spans 13 residues. V was clipped by 3 bases and J by 5 bases, with 8 bases between them. The germline V gene encodes CDR1 SGDLS and CDR2 YYNGEE. The CDR3 DNA is TGTGCCAGCAGCGCCGGGGGTACCGGGGAGCTGTTTTTT. This translates into CASSAGGTGELFF. The variable domain in full, with the rest retrieved from reference TRBV9 and TRBJ2-2, is DSGVTQTPKHLITATGQRVTLRCSPRSGDLSVYWYQQSLDQGLQFLIQYYNGEERAKGNILERFSAQQFPDLHSELNLSSLELGDSALYFCASSAGGTGELFFGEGSRLTVL.

This chain links TRBV7-9 with TRBJ1-1; D possibly corresponds to TRBD1 (5 bases). Germline CDR1 is SEHNR and CDR2 is FQNEAQ (reference sequence). This CDR3 spans 17 amino acids. The V end was cut by 1 base, the J end by 5 bases, with 20 bases between. CDR3 in amino acids: CASSLVTGGSWTTEAFF. CDR3 DNA sequence: TGTGCCAGCAGCTTAGTAACGGGGGGATCGTGGACAACTGAAGCTTTCTTT.

This chain joins TRBV4-3 and TRBJ1-1; D remains unclear. The CDR3 loop spans 17 amino acids. V lost 0 bases to trimming and J lost 4 bases, with 18 bases between them. Germline V gene lookup returns CDR1 LGHNA and CDR2 YSLEER. The CDR3 nucleotides are TGCGCCAGCAGCCAAGATCATTTCGTTCGGAGCGGCACTGAAGCTTTCTTT. It yields the protein CASSQDHFVRSGTEAFF.

This chain uses TRBV4-3 with TRBJ2-7, with unresolved D. The CDR3 covers 16 residues. V gave up 4 bases and J gave up 3 bases, with 19 bases separating them. The germline gives CDR1 LGHNA, CDR2 YSLEER. The CDR3 DNA follows: TGCGCCAGCAGCCCCGTCGTGGACGCGGTCGGCTACGAGCAGTACTTC. The encoded protein is CASSPVVDAVGYEQYF.

The rearrangement links TRBV6-5 to TRBJ2-1; weak D call: TRBD1 (6 bases). With 5 bases removed from V and 10 bases from J, the gap between germline ends came to 12 bases. The V gene's germline CDR1 is MNHEY and CDR2 SVGAGI. CDR3 length: 12 residues. CDR3 amino acids: CASSTGNREQFF. The CDR3 nucleotides are TGTGCCAGCAGTACAGGGAACCGCGAGCAGTTCTTC.